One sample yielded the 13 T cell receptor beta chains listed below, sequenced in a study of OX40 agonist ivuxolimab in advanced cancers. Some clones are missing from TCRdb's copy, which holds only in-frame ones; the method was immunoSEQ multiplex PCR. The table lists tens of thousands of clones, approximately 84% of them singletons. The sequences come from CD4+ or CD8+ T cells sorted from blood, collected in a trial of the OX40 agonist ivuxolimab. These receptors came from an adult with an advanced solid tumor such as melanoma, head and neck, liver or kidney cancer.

CDR3 coding DNA: TGTGCCAGCAGCTTCCATCTAGCGGGTTCCTACGAGCAGTACTTC. Amino acid sequence: CASSFHLAGSYEQYF. The chain combines TRBV11-3 with TRBJ2-5, with 8 bases matching TRBD2. The J call is in doubt because the DNA end fits TRBJ2-7 better. CDR3 size: 15 residues. Germline V gene sequence: CDR1 SGHNT, CDR2 YENEEA.

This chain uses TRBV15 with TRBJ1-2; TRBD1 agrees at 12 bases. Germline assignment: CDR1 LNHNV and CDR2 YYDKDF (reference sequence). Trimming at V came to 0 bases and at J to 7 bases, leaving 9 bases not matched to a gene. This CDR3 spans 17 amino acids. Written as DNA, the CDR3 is TGTGCCACCAGCAGAGATTTTTCCGGGACAGGGGGCGTTGGCTACACCTTC. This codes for CATSRDFSGTGGVGYTF. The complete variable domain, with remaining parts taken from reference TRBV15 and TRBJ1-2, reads DAMVIQNPRYQVTQFGKPVTLSCSQTLNHNVMYWYQQKSSQAPKLLFHYYDKDFNNEADTPDNFQSRRPNTSFCFLDIRSPGLGDTAMYLCATSRDFSGTGGVGYTFGSGTRLTVV.

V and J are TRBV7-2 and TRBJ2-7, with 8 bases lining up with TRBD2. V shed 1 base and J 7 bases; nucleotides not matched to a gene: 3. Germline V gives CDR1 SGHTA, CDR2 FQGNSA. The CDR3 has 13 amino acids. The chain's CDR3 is CASSLGGGREQYF. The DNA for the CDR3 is TGTGCCAGCAGCTTAGGCGGGGGGAGGGAGCAGTACTTC. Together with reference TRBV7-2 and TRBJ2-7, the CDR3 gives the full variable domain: GAGVSQSPSNKVTEKGKDVELRCDPISGHTALYWYRQSLGQGLEFLIYFQGNSAPDKSGLPSDRFSAERTGGSVSTLTIQRTQQEDSAVYLCASSLGGGREQYFGPGTRLTVT.

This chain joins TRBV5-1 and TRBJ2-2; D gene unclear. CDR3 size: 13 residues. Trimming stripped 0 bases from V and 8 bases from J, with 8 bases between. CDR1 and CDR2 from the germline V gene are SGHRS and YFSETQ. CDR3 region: CASSLEGRGELFF. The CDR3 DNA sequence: TGCGCCAGCAGCTTGGAGGGTAGGGGGGAGCTGTTTTTT. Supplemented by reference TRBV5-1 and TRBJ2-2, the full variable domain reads KAGVTQTPRYLIKTRGQQVTLSCSPISGHRSVSWYQQTPGQGLQFLFEYFSETQRNKGNFPGRFSGRQFSNSRSEMNVSTLELGDSALYLCASSLEGRGELFFGEGSRLTVL.

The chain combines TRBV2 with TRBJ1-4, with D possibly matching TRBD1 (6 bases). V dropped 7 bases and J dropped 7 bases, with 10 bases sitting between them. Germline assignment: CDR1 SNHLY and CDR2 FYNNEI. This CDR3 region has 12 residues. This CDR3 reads CASKGVSEKLFF. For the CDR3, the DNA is TGTGCCAGCAAGGGGGTTAGTGAAAAACTGTTTTTT.

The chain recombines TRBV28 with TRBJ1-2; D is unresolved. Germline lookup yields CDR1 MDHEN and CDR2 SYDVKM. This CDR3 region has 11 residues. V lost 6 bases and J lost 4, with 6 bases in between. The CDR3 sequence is CASSPLYGYTF. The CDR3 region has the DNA TGTGCCAGCAGCCCCCTCTATGGCTACACCTTC.

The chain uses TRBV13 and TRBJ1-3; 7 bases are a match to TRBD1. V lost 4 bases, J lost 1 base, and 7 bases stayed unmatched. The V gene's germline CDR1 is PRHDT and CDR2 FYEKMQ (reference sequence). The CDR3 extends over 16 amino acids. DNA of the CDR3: TGTGCCAGCAGCTCCAGGACAGGCGGGTCTGGAAACACCATATATTTT. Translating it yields CASSSRTGGSGNTIYF.

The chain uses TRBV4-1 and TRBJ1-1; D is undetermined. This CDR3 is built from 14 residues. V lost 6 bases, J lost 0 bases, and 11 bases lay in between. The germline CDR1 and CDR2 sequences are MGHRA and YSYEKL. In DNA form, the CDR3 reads TGCGCCAGCAGGGGCCCCTTGATGAACACTGAAGCTTTCTTT. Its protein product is CASRGPLMNTEAFF.

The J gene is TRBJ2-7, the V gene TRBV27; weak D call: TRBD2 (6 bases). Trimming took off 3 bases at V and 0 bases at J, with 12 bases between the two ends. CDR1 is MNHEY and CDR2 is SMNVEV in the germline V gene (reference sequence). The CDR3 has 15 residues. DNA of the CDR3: TGTGCCAGCAGTTTCAAGTCGGAGGGCTCCTACGAGCAGTACTTC. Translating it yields CASSFKSEGSYEQYF.

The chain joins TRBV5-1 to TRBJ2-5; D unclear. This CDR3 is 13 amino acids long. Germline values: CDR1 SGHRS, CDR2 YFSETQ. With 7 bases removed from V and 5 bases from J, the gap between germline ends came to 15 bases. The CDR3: CASRRAEEETQYF. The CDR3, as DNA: TGCGCCAGCCGTAGGGCCGAGGAGGAGACCCAGTACTTC.

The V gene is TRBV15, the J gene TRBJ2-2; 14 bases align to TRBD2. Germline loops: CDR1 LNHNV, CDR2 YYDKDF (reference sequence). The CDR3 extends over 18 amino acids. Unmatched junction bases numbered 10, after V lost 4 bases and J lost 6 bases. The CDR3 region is CATSKTGTSGSWAGELFF. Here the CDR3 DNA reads TGTGCCACCAGCAAAACCGGGACTAGCGGGAGTTGGGCCGGGGAGCTGTTTTTT.

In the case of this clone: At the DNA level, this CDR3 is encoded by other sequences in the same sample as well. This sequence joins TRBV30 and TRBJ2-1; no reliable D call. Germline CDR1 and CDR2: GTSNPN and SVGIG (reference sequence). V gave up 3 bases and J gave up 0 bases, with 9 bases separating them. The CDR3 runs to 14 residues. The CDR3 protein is CAWRGGISYNEQFF. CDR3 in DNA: TGTGCCTGGAGAGGTGGAATCTCCTACAATGAGCAGTTCTTC.

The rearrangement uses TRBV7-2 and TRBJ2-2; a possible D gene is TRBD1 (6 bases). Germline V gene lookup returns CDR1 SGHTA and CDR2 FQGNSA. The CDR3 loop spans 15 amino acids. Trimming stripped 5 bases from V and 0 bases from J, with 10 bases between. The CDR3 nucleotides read TGTGCCAGCAGCCGGGACATCACGAACACCGGGGAGCTGTTTTTT. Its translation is CASSRDITNTGELFF.